This TCR beta chain was profiled in a study of blood T cell repertoires in COVID-19. For the study at large: COVID-19 samples from acute and convalescent phases originated in the United States, Italy and Spain. T cells, B-cell-depleted T cells, or PBMCs provided the cDNA or gDNA that served as material.

The CDR3 length is 17 residues. Germline-derived CDR1 and CDR2 are SGHKS and YYEKEE (reference sequence). The ends lost 4 bases at V and 7 bases at J; junction bases unmatched: 16. Patients from Seattle were sampled longitudinally, starting during active infection. In the study's own analysis: Amplification of reference gene primers provided the estimated nucleated cell counts. Profiled with immunoSEQ multiplex PCR; TCRdb holds only in-frame clones, not every one. V and J calls and clone size follow that table, whereas D and trimming were derived from the DNA. The data contain about 180,000 clones, 85% to 90% of them seen just once; the ten biggest clones take up about 20%.

Source material: peripheral blood. The sequence was obtained from a person between 65 and 79 years old with COVID-19, enrolled during active disease. The V gene is TRBV5-5, the J gene TRBJ1-2; 10 bases fit TRBD1. The CDR3, as DNA: TGTGCCAGCAGCCCCCGGTGGGACAGGGGCGCCGGTGGTGGCTACACCTTC. It translates to CASSPRWDRGAGGGYTF.